Each of the 15 T cell receptor beta chains below was sequenced from the same sample in a study of patients and donors after allogeneic stem cell transplantation. One entry per CDR3 protein, called by TCRdb with MiXCR from the RT-PCR reads. Among around 150,000 distinct CDR3 sequences, 30% to 45% were seen once, and the ten largest hold 50%. Material for sequencing was blood, either unsorted or a sorted T cell fraction (not recorded which). The origin of the receptors is a human donor who was either an allogeneic HSCT recipient or a stem cell or donor lymphocyte infusion donor (not recorded which). It is not recorded whose cells these are; they may come from a transplant donor.

The sample holds a few counts of this clonotype. The chain couples TRBV20-1 to TRBJ1-5; 9 bases are shared with TRBD1. The germline V gene has CDR1 DFQATT and CDR2 SNEGSKA (reference sequence). V was clipped by 5 bases and J by 0 bases; unmatched bases: 8. The CDR3 is made up of 16 amino acids. This CDR3 reads CSAGTGTTYSNQPQHF. CDR3 bases: TGCAGTGCTGGGACAGGGACCACGTATAGCAATCAGCCCCAGCATTTT.

The rearrangement uses TRBV12-3 or TRBV12-4 and TRBJ1-5; D gene ambiguous. The CDR3 totals 15 residues. V lost 3 bases and J lost 3, with 12 bases in between. This chain's CDR3 is CASSFETAPNQPQHF. DNA for the CDR3: TGTGCCAGCAGTTTTGAGACGGCTCCCAATCAGCCCCAGCATTTT.

This chain links TRBV20-1 with TRBJ2-3; 8 bases line up with TRBD2. Trimming at V came to 6 bases and at J to 4 bases, leaving 12 bases not matched to a gene. The CDR3 extends over 15 amino acids. Germline lookup yields CDR1 DFQATT and CDR2 SNEGSKA (reference sequence). CDR3 sequence (DNA): TGCAGTGCCACCCGACTCGAGCGGGGGTCAGATACGCAGTATTTT. It is translated as CSATRLERGSDTQYF.

In this sample, this clonotype turned up many times. This chain connects TRBV7-8 to TRBJ1-4; 9 nucleotides align to TRBD1. The CDR3 loop spans 15 amino acids. With V trimmed by 5 bases and J by 7 bases, 8 bases remained unmatched. The V gene's germline CDR1 is SGHVS and CDR2 FQNEAQ. The CDR3 spells CASSRTGQGVEKLFF. Written as DNA, the CDR3 is TGTGCCAGCAGCCGTACGGGACAGGGTGTTGAAAAACTGTTTTTT. Filled out from reference TRBV7-8 and TRBJ1-4, the complete variable domain reads GAGVSQSPRYKVAKRGQDVALRCDPISGHVSLFWYQQALGQGPEFLTYFQNEAQLDKSGLPSDRFFAERPEGSVSTLKIQRTQQEDSAVYLCASSRTGQGVEKLFFGSGTQLSVL.

The rearrangement links TRBV14 to TRBJ2-5, with no clear D. V lost 0 bases to trimming and J lost 5 bases, with 16 bases between them. The CDR3 loop spans 16 amino acids. The germline V gene has CDR1 SGHDN and CDR2 FVKESK. The CDR3 protein is CASSQDGLGRAETQYF. Written as DNA, the CDR3 is TGTGCCAGCAGCCAAGATGGGTTAGGACGGGCGGAGACCCAGTACTTC.

The V and J genes are TRBV7-9 and TRBJ2-3; TRBD2 matches 9 bases. The V segment lost 7 bases and the J segment 4 bases; nucleotides outside the gene matches: 9. The CDR3 contains 15 residues. In germline, CDR1 is SEHNR, CDR2 FQNEAQ (reference sequence). CDR3 DNA sequence: TGTGCCAGCATATCTGGCGGGGGGGCCCCAGATACGCAGTATTTT. It yields the protein CASISGGGAPDTQYF.

The chain employs TRBV3-1 and TRBJ1-6, with 7 bases aligning to TRBD1. This CDR3 region has 13 residues. Germline V lookup: CDR1 LGHDT, CDR2 YNNKEL (reference sequence). V shed 8 bases and J 8 bases; nucleotides not matched to a gene: 6. The CDR3 DNA is TGTGCCAGCGGGTTTACAGGGGATTCACCCCTCCACTTT. Its protein is CASGFTGDSPLHF.

The table lists this clonotype with a few counts. The chain joins TRBV12-3 or TRBV12-4 to TRBJ1-4; TRBD1 matches at 9 bases. The CDR3 contains 15 residues. V shed 4 bases, J shed 4 bases, and the junction held 4 bases outside the gene matches. The DNA of the CDR3 is TGTGCCAGCAGTTCGACAGGGGGAGTTAATGAAAAACTGTTTTTT. Amino acids: CASSSTGGVNEKLFF.

In this sample, this clonotype turned up many times. This rearrangement joins TRBV9 to TRBJ1-5; D gene unclear. The CDR3 consists of 14 residues. V lost 2 bases to trimming and J lost 7 bases, with 13 bases between them. Germline assignment: CDR1 SGDLS and CDR2 YYNGEE. The CDR3 sequence is CASSVSGGRQPQHF. CDR3 nucleotides: TGTGCCAGCAGCGTTAGTGGAGGGCGACAGCCCCAGCATTTT.

This clonotype was recorded a few times. The V and J genes are TRBV6-1 and TRBJ2-2, with D tentatively TRBD1 (7 bases). The germline V and J ends were trimmed by 1 base and 5 bases, with 29 bases remaining between them. Germline CDR1 MNHNS, CDR2 SASEGT. CDR3 length: 21 amino acids. CDR3 in amino acids: CASSEGAGQWVDLDWTGELFF. As DNA, the CDR3 is TGTGCCAGCAGTGAAGGTGCGGGACAGTGGGTGGATCTAGACTGGACCGGGGAGCTGTTTTTT.

This clonotype was recorded a few times. The chain couples TRBV29-1 to TRBJ1-2; D gene unclear. Deletions cut 4 bases from V and 2 bases from J, with 5 bases between. The CDR3 is made up of 11 amino acids. Per germline, CDR1 SQVTM and CDR2 ANQGSEA. The CDR3: CSVAENYGYTF. CDR3 sequence (DNA): TGCAGCGTTGCGGAAAACTATGGCTACACCTTC. Based on the CDR3 plus reference TRBV29-1 and TRBJ1-2, the full variable domain is SAVISQKPSRDICQRGTSLTIQCQVDSQVTMMFWYRQQPGQSLTLIATANQGSEATYESGFVIDKFPISRPNLTFSTLTVSNMSPEDSSIYLCSVAENYGYTFGSGTRLTVV.

The V call is TRBV11-2, the J call TRBJ1-6; TRBD1 is a possible D gene (6 bases). Trimming removed 7 bases from V and 3 bases from J, with 13 bases in between. This CDR3 region has 15 residues. The germline gives CDR1 SGHAT, CDR2 FQNNGV. The CDR3 coding sequence is TGTGCCAGCACACCTCAGGGGTTCTATAATTCACCCCTCCACTTT. The encoded protein is CASTPQGFYNSPLHF.

The V and J genes are TRBV12-3 or TRBV12-4 and TRBJ1-2; 10 nucleotides align to TRBD1. Trimming took 5 bases from V and 4 from J; bases not matched to a gene: 10. This CDR3 spans 16 amino acids. CDR3 in amino acids: CASSVRQGAGSYGYTF. The DNA of the CDR3 is TGTGCCAGCAGTGTTCGACAGGGGGCCGGCTCCTATGGCTACACCTTC.

This clonotype has a handful of counts. The chain couples TRBV20-1 to TRBJ1-2, with D perhaps matching TRBD1 (5 bases). V lost 6 bases to trimming and J lost 4 bases, with 21 bases between them. Germline values: CDR1 DFQATT, CDR2 SNEGSKA (reference sequence). This CDR3 is built from 15 residues. The CDR3 bases are TGCAGTGCCAGGGACCTTCACACCGATCCCTATGGCTACACCTTC. Its protein is CSARDLHTDPYGYTF.

This clonotype has only a few counts. In DNA form, the CDR3 reads TGTGCCACCCAGGGAGATTCTGGGGCCAACGTCCTGACTTTC. It yields the protein CATQGDSGANVLTF. V usage is TRBV12-3 or TRBV12-4 and J usage is TRBJ2-6; tentatively, D is TRBD1 or TRBD2 (5 bases each). CDR3 length equals 14 residues. V was shortened by 10 bases and J by 1 base, with 11 bases between the two germline ends.